The 7 T cell receptor beta chains presented below share a single source sample, sequenced in a study of blood T cell repertoires in COVID-19. The protocol was immunoSEQ multiplex PCR, while the TCRdb copy is restricted to in-frame clones and leaves out a portion. The repertoire holds some 200,000 clones, with 84% as singletons. The sample taken for sequencing was peripheral blood. The receptors stem from a man aged 50-59 years with active or convalescent COVID-19.

This clone was observed once. This rearrangement joins TRBV5-1 to TRBJ2-1; a possible D gene is TRBD1 (5 bases). This CDR3 is 15 amino acids long. Germline V gene data show CDR1 as SGHRS and CDR2 as YFSETQ. V was clipped by 5 bases and J by 4 bases, with 16 bases between them. Here the CDR3 reads CASSKQVGDYNEQFF. As DNA, the CDR3 is TGCGCCAGCAGTAAACAGGTTGGGGATTACAATGAGCAGTTCTTC.

The chain links TRBV7-8 to TRBJ2-1; 10 bases map to TRBD2. There are 17 residues in the CDR3. Per the germline V gene, CDR1 is SGHVS and CDR2 is FQNEAQ. V lost 4 bases to trimming and J lost 1 base; unmatched junction nucleotides: 7. In DNA form, the CDR3 reads TGTGCCAGCAGCTGGGGATCTAGCGGGAGTTCCTACAATGAGCAGTTCTTC. Encoded protein: CASSWGSSGSSYNEQFF.

This chain uses TRBV5-1 with TRBJ2-3; 7 nucleotides agree with TRBD2. Per germline, CDR1 SGHRS and CDR2 YFSETQ. This CDR3 is built from 16 residues. Germline trimming cut 5 bases from V and 1 base from J; bases unmatched to any gene: 10. CDR3 nucleotide sequence: TGCGCCAGCAGGACTAGCCCCCACAGAGGCACAGATACGCAGTATTTT. It is translated as CASRTSPHRGTDTQYF.

This clone was recorded only once. This sequence joins TRBV7-2 and TRBJ2-5, with a tentative D call TRBD2 (6 bases). Between the trimmed V and J ends, which lost 1 base and 5 bases, there was a span of 8 bases. This CDR3 contains 13 residues. Germline lookup yields CDR1 SGHTA and CDR2 FQGNSA. For the CDR3, the DNA is TGTGCCAGCAGCTTAGGACTAGTGGAGACCCAGTACTTC. This sequence encodes CASSLGLVETQYF.

The chain couples TRBV5-6 to TRBJ2-7; 11 nucleotides match TRBD1. With 4 bases clipped from V and 5 bases from J, the junction kept 5 bases outside the gene matches. Germline values: CDR1 SGHDT, CDR2 YYEEEE. This CDR3 spans 14 amino acids. In DNA form, the CDR3 reads TGTGCCAGCAGCACAGGACAGGGGGCAAACGAGCAGTACGTC. This gives the protein CASSTGQGANEQYV.

The chain joins TRBV2 to TRBJ2-5, with 7 bases that match TRBD1. There are 15 residues in the CDR3. Germline V gene data show CDR1 as SNHLY and CDR2 as FYNNEI. Unmatched junction bases numbered 6, after V lost 3 bases and J lost 2 bases. CDR3 residues: CASSETKTGQETQYF. CDR3 in DNA: TGTGCCAGCAGTGAGACTAAGACAGGGCAAGAGACCCAGTACTTC.

This clone was seen a single time. The chain couples TRBV29-1 to TRBJ2-3, with 8 nucleotides matching TRBD1. The junction had 5 bases not matched to a gene; V was cut back by 3 bases and J by 6 bases. This CDR3 is 13 amino acids long. From germline, CDR1 is SQVTM and CDR2 ANQGSEA. The CDR3: CSVDGRGLDTQYF. The CDR3, as DNA: TGCAGCGTTGACGGCAGGGGGCTGGATACGCAGTATTTT.